The rows below give T cell receptor beta chains drawn from one sample of a study of blood T cell repertoires in COVID-19. Using immunoSEQ multiplex PCR, the repertoire was profiled, and TCRdb retains in-frame clones only, with some absent. The sample includes 140,000 to 150,000 clones, approximately 88% seen only once; the top ten take under 12%. The source material was peripheral blood. Receptors were obtained from a man aged 55 to 69 with active or convalescent COVID-19. CDR3s leave out the opening cysteine and the closing phenylalanine or tryptophan. The order of the fields is V gene, J gene, CDR3 protein.

TRBV6-5	TRBJ1-1	ATYGTGDTEAF
TRBV15	TRBJ1-5	ATSSRGQGESPQH
TRBV6-2/TRBV6-3	TRBJ1-5	ASSPRTGHQPQH
TRBV2	TRBJ1-4	ASSATGVNEKLF
TRBV24-1	TRBJ1-5	ATSDWTDNQPQH
TRBV11-2	TRBJ1-2	ASSPIGSAGAQANYGYT
TRBV5-1	TRBJ2-3	ASSLALAGSTDTQY
TRBV27	TRBJ1-6	ASSLQGGYNSPLH
TRBV18	TRBJ2-5	ASSPGGKETQY
TRBV7-8	TRBJ2-1	ASSDTGTGDNEQF
TRBV19	TRBJ2-5	ASRSGRAQETQY
TRBV6-5	TRBJ2-7	ASRGQGTPYEQY
TRBV3-1/TRBV3-2	TRBJ2-5	ASSQRGGDQY
TRBV5-4	TRBJ2-1	ASSHANSHEQF
TRBV25-1	TRBJ1-3	ASSAWGGQGFSGNTIY
TRBV24-1	TRBJ2-1	ATSDPGVSYNEQF
TRBV5-4	TRBJ2-2	ASSSPGQGNTGELF
TRBV5-1	TRBJ2-5	ASSPPRGLQETQY
TRBV27	TRBJ2-7	ASSAGTGLNEQY
TRBV12-3/TRBV12-4	TRBJ2-7	ASSFSTDKQY
TRBV6-1	TRBJ1-4	ASSRQGGEKLF
TRBV2	TRBJ2-1	ASSTTSGRAHNEQF
TRBV9	TRBJ1-2	ASSVAGTGLGYGYT
TRBV2	TRBJ1-3	ASSEGQGNTIY
TRBV3-1/TRBV3-2	TRBJ2-2	ASSQDMTAGELF
TRBV4-1	TRBJ2-2	ASSQSGARANTGELF
TRBV6-5	TRBJ1-2	ASSQYLQVVEGYT
TRBV7-2	TRBJ2-3	ASSPQTSGITDTQY
TRBV28	TRBJ2-7	ASSPGLAGVGYEQY
TRBV15	TRBJ2-7	ATSAVQGPSYEQY
TRBV7-2	TRBJ2-6	ASREGFGAGANVLT
TRBV2	TRBJ2-1	ASTFGQGASNEQF
TRBV28	TRBJ1-1	ASSSLDTVEAF
TRBV19	TRBJ1-2	ATSDSRAAGYT
TRBV5-4	TRBJ2-7	ASSSGAGVLYEQY
TRBV6-5	TRBJ2-1	ASSYSSRLAFEF
TRBV7-9	TRBJ2-5	ASSLRGRTQETQY
TRBV24-1	TRBJ2-2	ATSDRLGANTGELF
TRBV27	TRBJ2-1	ASRSSAGGSYNEQF
TRBV9	TRBJ2-6	ASSVDRVSGANVLT
TRBV20-1	TRBJ1-2	SAADRNGYT
TRBV10-2	TRBJ1-1	ASSFPPGQEAF
TRBV4-3	TRBJ1-4	ASSQGQNNEKLF
TRBV29-1	TRBJ1-2	SVEKDRGGYT
TRBV6-6	TRBJ2-7	ASRETGSYEQY